This T cell receptor (beta chain) comes out of a study of blood T cell repertoires in COVID-19. Overall study: COVID-19 samples collected from the United States, Italy and Spain covered acute and convalescent phases. Sample material is recorded as cDNA or gDNA derived from T cells, B-cell-depleted T cells, or PBMCs.

V was cut by 3 bases and J by 6 bases, with 15 bases left in between. This CDR3 has 14 amino acids. Germline V gene data show CDR1 as DFQATT and CDR2 as SNEGSKA (reference sequence). In the authors' workflow: Reference gene primer amplification gave estimated nucleated cell counts. Clones were read by immunoSEQ multiplex PCR, and TCRdb kept only the in-frame ones, dropping some. The V and J calls and clone size come from that table; D and trimming were worked out from the DNA. The data hold roughly 340,000 clones, with 91% observed a single time. Input material: peripheral blood. The V and J genes are TRBV20-1 and TRBJ2-1; D perhaps matches TRBD2 (6 bases). The receptor's source is a woman aged 18-35 years who had recovered from COVID-19. DNA for the CDR3: TGCAGTGCTAGTGGCGGGAACTCTGTCAATGAGCAGTTCTTC. Amino acids: CSASGGNSVNEQFF.